These 16 T cell receptor beta chains were all obtained from the same sample, sequenced in a study of T cell changes during pregnancy in multiple sclerosis. TCRdb keeps only in-frame clones here, not all; method: immunoSEQ multiplex PCR. The sample includes more than 65,000 clones, around 94% of them seen just once. Sequencing used CD4+ T cells from peripheral blood mononuclear cells, obtained before pregnancy. These receptors were obtained from a female donor with multiple sclerosis, enrolled in a pregnancy study.

The chain joins TRBV7-8 to TRBJ2-7; D possibly corresponds to TRBD1 (8 bases). CDR1 SGHVS and CDR2 FQNEAQ come from the germline V gene. The CDR3 has 18 residues. V was trimmed by 5 bases and J by 2 bases, leaving 25 bases between them. The CDR3 nucleotides read TGTGCCAGCAGCCTGGACAGGGCGGCGGGAGTAGTCACCTACGAGCAGTACTTC. Its translation: CASSLDRAAGVVTYEQYF.

This clone appeared once. The J gene is TRBJ2-7, the V gene TRBV27; a weak D match, TRBD1 (7 bases). The CDR3 runs to 15 residues. V was trimmed by 2 bases and J by 3 bases, leaving 14 bases between them. The germline V gene has CDR1 MNHEY and CDR2 SMNVEV (reference sequence). The CDR3 nucleotides read TGTGCCAGCAGTTTAGCGGGACAGCCTATCTACGAGCAGTACTTC. Translation gives CASSLAGQPIYEQYF.

CDR3 coding DNA: TGCGCCAGCAGCAGGGGACGGGCAGATCCGGGGGCAGATACGCAGTATTTT. This codes for CASSRGRADPGADTQYF. The chain has TRBV5-1 and TRBJ2-3, with D possibly TRBD2 on 6 matching bases. With 4 bases removed from V and 4 bases from J, the gap between germline ends came to 22 bases. Germline assignment: CDR1 SGHRS and CDR2 YFSETQ. CDR3 length: 17 amino acids.

The chain recombines TRBV27 with TRBJ2-1; 8 nucleotides agree with TRBD1. With V trimmed by 4 bases and J by 4 bases, 3 bases remained unmatched. The CDR3 has 14 residues. Germline CDR1 MNHEY, CDR2 SMNVEV (reference sequence). DNA for the CDR3: TGTGCCAGCAGTTCCGGGACAGGATACAATGAGCAGTTCTTC. Its protein product is CASSSGTGYNEQFF.

Remarks on this clone: A junction boundary mismatches the germline segment, possibly from a read error. V usage is TRBV7-2 and J usage is TRBJ2-7; D is possibly TRBD1 (6 bases). The CDR3 is 15 residues long. Germline loops: CDR1 SGHTA, CDR2 FQGNSA. The CDR3 spells CASSLDTGTSYEQYF. For the CDR3, the DNA is TGTGCCAGCAGTTTAGATACAGGGACCTCCTACGAGCAGTACTTC.

This clone was counted a single time. The chain is built from TRBV28 and TRBJ2-7; 8 nucleotides align to TRBD1. J was trimmed by 7 bases and V by 6 bases; bases with no gene match: 5. CDR3 length: 12 residues. Germline V CDR1 and CDR2: MDHEN, SYDVKM. Written as DNA, the CDR3 is TGTGCCAGCAGGACAGGGGTAAGGGAGCAGTACTTC. Amino acids: CASRTGVREQYF.

The rearrangement uses TRBV5-6 and TRBJ2-1; D is unresolved. The V gene lost 2 bases and the J gene lost 5 bases, with 8 bases spanning the gap. This CDR3 is 13 amino acids long. Germline CDR1 is SGHDT and CDR2 is YYEEEE. In DNA form, the CDR3 reads TGTGCCAGCAGCTTAGGAGCGAACAATGAGCAGTTCTTC. It yields the protein CASSLGANNEQFF.

The chain combines TRBV7-9 with TRBJ2-5; a possible D gene is TRBD2 (6 bases). With 5 bases removed from V and 4 bases from J, the gap between germline ends came to 17 bases. CDR3 length: 15 residues. CDR1 SEHNR and CDR2 FQNEAQ come from the germline V gene (reference sequence). In DNA form, the CDR3 reads TGTGCCAGCAGCGTGGGAACGGGGGAGAGAGAGACCCAGTACTTC. Encoded protein: CASSVGTGERETQYF.

The rearrangement uses TRBV2 and TRBJ2-5; 8 nucleotides align to TRBD2. The V segment lost 7 bases and the J segment 5 bases; nucleotides outside the gene matches: 3. Germline V gene data show CDR1 as SNHLY and CDR2 as FYNNEI. This CDR3 has 12 amino acids. The CDR3 is CASKASGETQYF. The DNA of the CDR3 is TGTGCCAGCAAGGCTAGCGGGGAGACCCAGTACTTC. Filled out from reference TRBV2 and TRBJ2-5, the complete variable domain reads EPEVTQTPSHQVTQMGQEVILRCVPISNHLYFYWYRQILGQKVEFLVSFYNNEISEKSEIFDDQFSVERPDGSNFTLKIRSTKLEDSAMYFCASKASGETQYFGPGTRLLVL.

This clone has only one observation. The chain has TRBV7-2 and TRBJ1-3, with D tentatively TRBD1 (5 bases). CDR3 size: 14 residues. CDR1 SGHTA and CDR2 FQGNSA come from the germline V gene. Trimming removed 2 bases at V and 7 bases at J, with 12 bases between. DNA for the CDR3: TGTGCCAGCAGCTTACCGGGGGAGCAGAACACCATATATTTT. This encodes CASSLPGEQNTIYF.

The chain carries TRBV30 and TRBJ2-1; 12 bases match TRBD2. V lost 7 bases and J lost 9; bases outside the gene matches: 13. This CDR3 contains 15 residues. Germline V CDR1 and CDR2: GTSNPN, SVGIG (reference sequence). For the CDR3, the DNA is TGTGCCTCGCAAGGGCAGGGACTAGCGGGCGGTGAGCAGTTCTTC. Protein product: CASQGQGLAGGEQFF.

This chain links TRBV19 with TRBJ2-1, with TRBD1 identical over 7 bases. The length of the CDR3 is 16 residues. Germline CDR1 and CDR2: LNHDA and SQIVND (reference sequence). V was clipped by 5 bases and J by 7 bases; unmatched bases: 14. This chain's CDR3 is CASSAGTASRLNEQFF. CDR3 nucleotides: TGTGCCAGTAGTGCCGGGACAGCTTCTCGGCTAAATGAGCAGTTCTTC.

The gene calls are TRBV5-1 and TRBJ2-7; D remains ambiguous. Germline assignment: CDR1 SGHRS and CDR2 YFSETQ. This CDR3 is built from 14 residues. V was trimmed by 6 bases and J by 1 base, leaving 14 bases between them. CDR3 nucleotide sequence: TGCGCCAGCAACCCAGGAACTCGGTCCTACGAGCAGTACTTC. As protein: CASNPGTRSYEQYF.

J is TRBJ2-3 and V is TRBV2, with TRBD2 matching over 13 bases. This CDR3 contains 17 residues. Trimming at V came to 0 bases and at J to 5 bases, leaving 5 bases not matched to a gene. Germline V gene sequence: CDR1 SNHLY, CDR2 FYNNEI. CDR3 amino acids: CASSEAGLAGQGDTQYF. Written as DNA, the CDR3 is TGTGCCAGCAGTGAAGCGGGACTAGCGGGACAAGGAGATACGCAGTATTTT.

The rearrangement joins TRBV6-1 to TRBJ2-7, with D unresolved. The germline V gene encodes CDR1 MNHNS and CDR2 SASEGT. V gave up 2 bases and J gave up 9 bases, with 8 bases separating them. This CDR3 contains 11 residues. The CDR3 spells CASSEPVGQYF. CDR3 bases: TGTGCCAGCAGTGAACCCGTCGGGCAGTACTTC.

The chain uses TRBV29-1 and TRBJ1-2; no firm D call. This CDR3 is built from 12 residues. The V end lost 5 bases, the J end lost 0 bases, and 7 bases lay between the germline ends. Per germline, CDR1 SQVTM and CDR2 ANQGSEA. Here the CDR3 DNA reads TGCAGCGTTCCCCCCACTAACTATGGCTACACCTTC. Amino acid sequence: CSVPPTNYGYTF.